Below, 18 T cell receptor beta chains from the same sample are listed, as sequenced in a study of identical twins. TCRdb reprocessed the 5' RACE reads with MiXCR, giving one entry per CDR3 protein. The table has 700,000 or so distinct CDR3 sequences, around 8.3% seen once; the top ten hold approximately 0.94%. This same sample was also taken into another study, of yellow fever vaccine responses in identical twins.

Sequenced input: PBMCs. The receptor set was obtained from a woman between 18 and 29 years old in good health.

This clonotype was seen only a few times. This chain links TRBV6-2 or TRBV6-3 with TRBJ2-7; possibly TRBD1 for D (5 bases). Between the trimmed V and J ends, which lost 8 bases and 2 bases, there was a span of 13 bases. The CDR3 contains 13 residues. Per germline, CDR1 MNHEY and CDR2 SVGEGT. Here the CDR3 reads CASSYQGTYEQYF. As DNA, the CDR3 is TGTGCCAGCTCCTATCAGGGAACCTACGAGCAGTACTTC.

This clonotype was found a few times. The chain joins TRBV10-3 to TRBJ2-5; perhaps TRBD1 as D (5 bases). Trimming shortened V by 8 bases and J by 2 bases, and 9 bases separated the two germline ends. The CDR3 is 12 residues long. Germline assignment: CDR1 ENHRY and CDR2 SYGVKD. CDR3 protein: CAIGAEQETQYF. For the CDR3, the DNA is TGTGCCATCGGGGCAGAACAAGAGACCCAGTACTTC.

Written as DNA, the CDR3 is TGCAGTGCTGCCCGACAGGGCCGACATTATGGCTACACCTTC. Translated, it gives CSAARQGRHYGYTF. The gene calls are TRBV20-1 and TRBJ1-2, with 7 bases identical to TRBD1. Unmatched junction bases numbered 11, after V lost 5 bases and J lost 5 bases. CDR1 is DFQATT and CDR2 is SNEGSKA in the germline V gene (reference sequence). This CDR3 has 14 residues.

J is TRBJ1-2 and V is TRBV4-1; D is ambiguous. The CDR3 is made up of 13 amino acids. Trimming removed 0 bases from V and 4 bases from J, with 6 bases in between. Germline V gene sequence: CDR1 MGHRA, CDR2 YSYEKL. The CDR3 sequence is CASSQESIYGYTF. CDR3 DNA: TGCGCCAGCAGCCAAGAATCTATCTATGGCTACACCTTC.

This clonotype was detected only a few times. V gene TRBV21-1 combines with J gene TRBJ2-5. TRBV21-1 is a known pseudogene. The CDR3 sequence is 15 residues long. The CDR3: CASSKANPVQETQYF. The CDR3 DNA follows: TGTGCCAGCAGCAAAGCTAATCCAGTCCAAGAGACCCAGTACTTC.

V usage is TRBV20-1 and J usage is TRBJ2-7; D is perhaps TRBD2 (6 bases). The CDR3 sequence is 14 residues long. CDR1 and CDR2 from the germline V gene are DFQATT and SNEGSKA (reference sequence). Trimming cost V 1 base and J 0 bases, with 10 bases left between them. The CDR3 coding sequence is TGCAGTGCTAGAGCCGGGGGAAACTCCTACGAGCAGTACTTC. It translates to CSARAGGNSYEQYF.

The V gene is TRBV30, the J gene TRBJ2-7, with 7 bases lining up with TRBD1. Losses at the gene ends were 3 bases for V and 12 bases for J; bases not matched to a gene: 11. The CDR3 is 12 residues long. In germline, CDR1 is GTSNPN, CDR2 SVGIG (reference sequence). CDR3 DNA: TGTGCCTGGAGCGGACTCGACAGGGTTGGGTACTTC. It codes for CAWSGLDRVGYF.

V is TRBV12-3 or TRBV12-4 and J is TRBJ2-7, with 7 bases matching TRBD2. This CDR3 has 15 residues. Losses at the gene ends were 3 bases for V and 4 bases for J; bases not matched to a gene: 9. The CDR3 loop is CASSFLSGILYEQYF. As DNA, the CDR3 is TGTGCCAGCAGTTTTTTAAGCGGGATCTTGTACGAGCAGTACTTC.

The chain has TRBV7-9 and TRBJ2-7, with D possibly matching TRBD1 (5 bases). The germline V gene has CDR1 SEHNR and CDR2 FQNEAQ (reference sequence). V was clipped by 4 bases and J by 5 bases, with 15 bases between them. CDR3 length equals 14 residues. CDR3 in amino acids: CASSSQGGIHEQYF. The CDR3 coding sequence is TGTGCCAGCAGCTCGCAGGGTGGGATCCACGAGCAGTACTTC.

This clonotype was observed a handful of times. The V and J genes are TRBV20-1 and TRBJ2-7; 8 bases agree with TRBD2. Germline V gene data show CDR1 as DFQATT and CDR2 as SNEGSKA (reference sequence). This CDR3 spans 14 amino acids. V gave up 2 bases and J gave up 3 bases; unmatched junction bases: 6. Here the CDR3 reads CSARRSSGIYEQYF. CDR3 DNA: TGCAGTGCTAGACGTAGTAGCGGGATCTACGAGCAGTACTTC.

This sequence joins TRBV28 and TRBJ1-6, with TRBD1 matching 7 bases. Trimming took 5 bases from V and 17 from J; bases not matched to a gene: 9. Per the germline V gene, CDR1 is MDHEN and CDR2 is SYDVKM. The CDR3 totals 12 residues. CDR3 in DNA: TGTGCCAGCAGTCCCAACAGGGGAGGTTTCCACTTT. It is translated as CASSPNRGGFHF.

This clonotype was counted a few times. This chain links TRBV2 with TRBJ2-3, with 8 bases fitting TRBD1. The trim removed 4 bases at V and 5 bases at J, leaving 8 bases unmatched. In germline, CDR1 is SNHLY, CDR2 FYNNEI. This CDR3 contains 15 residues. CDR3 DNA: TGTGCCAGCAGTGGGGCAGGGGGCGCGGGAGATACGCAGTATTTT. Translating it yields CASSGAGGAGDTQYF. The full variable domain, its missing parts supplied by reference TRBV2 and TRBJ2-3, is EPEVTQTPSHQVTQMGQEVILRCVPISNHLYFYWYRQILGQKVEFLVSFYNNEISEKSEIFDDQFSVERPDGSNFTLKIRSTKLEDSAMYFCASSGAGGAGDTQYFGPGTRLTVL.

This clonotype was detected only a few times. The chain uses TRBV7-2 and TRBJ2-1, with 10 bases that match TRBD2. The V and J ends lost 3 bases and 7 bases, in that order; junction bases with no gene match: 6. There are 15 residues in the CDR3. Germline V gene lookup returns CDR1 SGHTA and CDR2 FQGNSA. The CDR3 sequence is CASSFQRGGRNEQFF. DNA for the CDR3: TGTGCCAGCAGCTTCCAGCGGGGGGGCAGGAATGAGCAGTTCTTC.

The sample holds a few counts of this clonotype. The chain joins TRBV5-1 to TRBJ2-1; 8 bases are shared with TRBD2. This CDR3 has 14 amino acids. Germline V gene lookup returns CDR1 SGHRS and CDR2 YFSETQ. V lost 2 bases, J lost 8 bases, and 6 bases stayed unmatched. Written as DNA, the CDR3 is TGCGCCAGCAGCTTCCGGGGGGGCACCGATGAGCAGTTCTTC. This encodes CASSFRGGTDEQFF.

This clonotype has more than one count but fewer than ten. The V call is TRBV29-1, the J call TRBJ2-1; D call uncertain. Germline V gene lookup returns CDR1 SQVTM and CDR2 ANQGSEA. Trimming left V 0 bases short and J 2 bases short, with 11 bases between. The CDR3 sequence is 15 residues long. As DNA, the CDR3 is TGCAGCGTTGAAGATCGGCACAAAACCTACAATGAGCAGTTCTTC. As protein: CSVEDRHKTYNEQFF.

J is TRBJ1-5 and V is TRBV4-1; D might be TRBD1 (6 bases). The V and J ends lost 5 bases and 6 bases respectively, with 11 bases between them. The CDR3 has 13 amino acids. Germline V gene data show CDR1 as MGHRA and CDR2 as YSYEKL. In DNA form, the CDR3 reads TGCGCCAGCAGCACACAGGGAGCTCAGCCCCAGCATTTT. It yields the protein CASSTQGAQPQHF.

The rearrangement joins TRBV3-1 to TRBJ2-1, with 9 bases aligning to TRBD2. J gave up 6 bases and V 3 bases, and 9 bases lay outside the gene matches. The CDR3 has 16 residues. The germline V gene has CDR1 LGHDT and CDR2 YNNKEL (reference sequence). The CDR3 spells CASSQYLAGVGNEQFF. Written as DNA, the CDR3 is TGTGCCAGCAGCCAGTATTTAGCGGGAGTGGGCAATGAGCAGTTCTTC.

This clonotype was found many times. V and J are TRBV6-2 or TRBV6-3 and TRBJ2-5; 10 nucleotides agree with TRBD2. Per the germline V gene, CDR1 is MNHEY and CDR2 is SVGEGT. The CDR3 has 15 residues. V gave up 4 bases and J gave up 4 bases; unmatched junction bases: 6. CDR3 sequence (DNA): TGTGCCAGCAGTTTGTCTAGCGGGAGAACAGAGACCCAGTACTTC. Its protein product is CASSLSSGRTETQYF.